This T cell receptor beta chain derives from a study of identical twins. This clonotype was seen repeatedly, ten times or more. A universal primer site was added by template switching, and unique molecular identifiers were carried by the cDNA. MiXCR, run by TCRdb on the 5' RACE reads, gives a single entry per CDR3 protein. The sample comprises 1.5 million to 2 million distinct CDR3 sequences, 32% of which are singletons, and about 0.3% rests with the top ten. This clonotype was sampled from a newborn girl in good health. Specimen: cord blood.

CDR3 bases: TGCAGCGTTGTTGTAGACTCCGCTTGGGAGAATGAGCAGTTCTTC. It encodes CSVVVDSAWENEQFF. The V and J genes are TRBV29-1 and TRBJ2-1; D might be TRBD2 (5 bases). The germline V gene encodes CDR1 SQVTM and CDR2 ANQGSEA. The CDR3 runs to 15 residues. The V gene lost 4 bases and the J gene lost 7 bases, with 20 bases spanning the gap.